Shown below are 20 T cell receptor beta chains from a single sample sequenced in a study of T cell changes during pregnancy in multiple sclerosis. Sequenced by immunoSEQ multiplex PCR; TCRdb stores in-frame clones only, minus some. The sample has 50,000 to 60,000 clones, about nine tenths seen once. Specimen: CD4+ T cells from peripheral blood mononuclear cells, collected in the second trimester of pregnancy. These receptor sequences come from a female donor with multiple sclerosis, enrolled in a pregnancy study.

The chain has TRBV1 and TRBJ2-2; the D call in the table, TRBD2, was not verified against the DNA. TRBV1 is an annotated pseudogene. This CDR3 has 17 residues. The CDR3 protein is CTSTSGGAPPNTGELFF. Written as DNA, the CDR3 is TGCACCTCAACTAGCGGGGGGGCCCCGCCGAACACCGGGGAGCTGTTTTTT.

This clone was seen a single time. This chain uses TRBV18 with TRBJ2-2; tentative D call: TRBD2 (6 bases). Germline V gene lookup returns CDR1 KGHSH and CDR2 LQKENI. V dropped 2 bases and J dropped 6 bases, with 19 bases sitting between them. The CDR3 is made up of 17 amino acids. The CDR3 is CASSPIYRDLWAGELFF. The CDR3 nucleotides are TGTGCCAGCTCACCAATTTACCGGGACTTATGGGCCGGGGAGCTGTTTTTT. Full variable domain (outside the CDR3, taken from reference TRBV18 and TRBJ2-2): NAGVMQNPRHLVRRRGQEARLRCSPMKGHSHVYWYRQLPEEGLKFMVYLQKENIIDESGMPKERFSAEFPKEGPSILRIQQVVRGDSAAYFCASSPIYRDLWAGELFFGEGSRLTVL.

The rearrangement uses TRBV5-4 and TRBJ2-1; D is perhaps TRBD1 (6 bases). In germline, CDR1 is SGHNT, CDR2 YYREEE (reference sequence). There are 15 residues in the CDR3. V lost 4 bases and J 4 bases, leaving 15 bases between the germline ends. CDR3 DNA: TGTGCCAGCAGCCCGGAGGTGGACAGTTACAATGAGCAGTTCTTC. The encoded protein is CASSPEVDSYNEQFF. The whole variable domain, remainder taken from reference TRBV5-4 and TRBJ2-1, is ETGVTQSPTHLIKTRGQQVTLRCSSQSGHNTVSWYQQALGQGPQFIFQYYREEENGRGNFPPRFSGLQFPNYSSELNVNALELDDSALYLCASSPEVDSYNEQFFGPGTRLTVL.

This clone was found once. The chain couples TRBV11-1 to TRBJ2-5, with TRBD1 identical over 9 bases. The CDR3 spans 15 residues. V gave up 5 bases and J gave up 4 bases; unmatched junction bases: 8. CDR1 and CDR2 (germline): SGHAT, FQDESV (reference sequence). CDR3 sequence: CASSHPGQGVETQYF. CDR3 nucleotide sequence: TGTGCCAGCAGCCATCCGGGACAGGGTGTAGAGACCCAGTACTTC.

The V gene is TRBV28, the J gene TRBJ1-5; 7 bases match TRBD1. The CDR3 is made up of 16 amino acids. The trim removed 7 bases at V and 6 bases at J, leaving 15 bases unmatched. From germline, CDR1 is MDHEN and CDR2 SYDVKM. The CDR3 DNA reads TGTGCCAGCACCTTCTTTTACAGGGGTAGGAGTCAGCCCCAGCATTTT. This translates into CASTFFYRGRSQPQHF.

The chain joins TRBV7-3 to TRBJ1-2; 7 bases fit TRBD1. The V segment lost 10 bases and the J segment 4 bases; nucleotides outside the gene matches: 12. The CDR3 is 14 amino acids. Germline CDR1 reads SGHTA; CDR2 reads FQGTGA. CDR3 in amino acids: CATLRETGPYGYTF. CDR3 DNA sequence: TGTGCCACGCTTCGCGAGACAGGGCCCTATGGCTACACCTTC.

The CDR3 loop reads CASSSDRAGNTIYF. The CDR3 DNA is TGTGCCAGCAGTTCCGACAGGGCTGGAAACACCATATATTTT. This chain connects TRBV6-5 to TRBJ1-3, with TRBD1 identical over 7 bases. The CDR3 has 14 amino acids. With V trimmed by 4 bases and J by 2 bases, 2 bases remained unmatched. Per germline, CDR1 MNHEY and CDR2 SVGAGI.

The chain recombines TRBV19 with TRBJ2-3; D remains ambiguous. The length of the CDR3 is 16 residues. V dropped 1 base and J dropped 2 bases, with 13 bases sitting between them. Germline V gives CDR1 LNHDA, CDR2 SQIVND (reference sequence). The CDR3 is CASSIAPLKPTDTQYF. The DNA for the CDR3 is TGTGCCAGTAGTATAGCCCCACTTAAGCCCACAGATACGCAGTATTTT.

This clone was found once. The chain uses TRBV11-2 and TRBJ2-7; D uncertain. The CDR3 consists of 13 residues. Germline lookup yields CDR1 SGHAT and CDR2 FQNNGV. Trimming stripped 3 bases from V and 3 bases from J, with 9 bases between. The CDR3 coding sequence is TGTGCCAGCAGCTTCGTTCCGAGCTACGAGCAGTACTTC. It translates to CASSFVPSYEQYF.

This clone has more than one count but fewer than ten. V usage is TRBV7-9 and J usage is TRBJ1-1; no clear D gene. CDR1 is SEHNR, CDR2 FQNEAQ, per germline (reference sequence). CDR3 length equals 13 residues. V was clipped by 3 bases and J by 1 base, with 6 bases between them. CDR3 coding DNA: TGTGCCAGCAGCTTTAACAAGAACACTGAAGCTTTCTTT. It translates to CASSFNKNTEAFF.

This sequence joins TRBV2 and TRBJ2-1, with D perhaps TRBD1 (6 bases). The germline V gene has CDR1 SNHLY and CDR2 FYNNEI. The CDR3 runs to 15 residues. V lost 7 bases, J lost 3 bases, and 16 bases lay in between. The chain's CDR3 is CASTRGPRGYNEQFF. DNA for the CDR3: TGTGCCAGCACTCGAGGACCCAGGGGCTACAATGAGCAGTTCTTC.

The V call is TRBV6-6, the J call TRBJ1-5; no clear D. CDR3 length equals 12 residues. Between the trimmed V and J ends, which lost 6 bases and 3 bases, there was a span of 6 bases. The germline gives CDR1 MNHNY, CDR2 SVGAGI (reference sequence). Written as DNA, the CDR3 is TGTGCCAGCAGAAGCCCCAATCAGCCCCAGCATTTT. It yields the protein CASRSPNQPQHF.

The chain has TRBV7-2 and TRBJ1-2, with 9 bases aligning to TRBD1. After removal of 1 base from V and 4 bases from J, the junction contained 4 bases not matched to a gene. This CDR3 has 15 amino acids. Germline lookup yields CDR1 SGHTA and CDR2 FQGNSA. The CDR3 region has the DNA TGTGCCAGCAGCTTAGGGGACAGGGCCCTCTATGGCTACACCTTC. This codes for CASSLGDRALYGYTF.

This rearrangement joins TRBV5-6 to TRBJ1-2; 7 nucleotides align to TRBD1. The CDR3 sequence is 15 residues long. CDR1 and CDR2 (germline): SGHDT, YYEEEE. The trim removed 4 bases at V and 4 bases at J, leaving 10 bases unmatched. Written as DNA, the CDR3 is TGTGCCAGCAGCCGGCCGGGACAGACTACCTATGGCTACACCTTC. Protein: CASSRPGQTTYGYTF.

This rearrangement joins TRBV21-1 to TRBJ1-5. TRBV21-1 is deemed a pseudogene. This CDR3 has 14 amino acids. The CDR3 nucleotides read TGTGCCAGCAGCAAAGGGACTGGACTGGAGCCCCAGCATTTT. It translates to CASSKGTGLEPQHF.

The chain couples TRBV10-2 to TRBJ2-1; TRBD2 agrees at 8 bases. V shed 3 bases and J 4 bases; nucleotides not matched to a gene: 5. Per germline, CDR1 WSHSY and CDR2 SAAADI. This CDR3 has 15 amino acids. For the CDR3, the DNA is TGCGCCAGCAGTGAATCAACTAGCGGATACAATGAGCAGTTCTTC. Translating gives CASSESTSGYNEQFF.

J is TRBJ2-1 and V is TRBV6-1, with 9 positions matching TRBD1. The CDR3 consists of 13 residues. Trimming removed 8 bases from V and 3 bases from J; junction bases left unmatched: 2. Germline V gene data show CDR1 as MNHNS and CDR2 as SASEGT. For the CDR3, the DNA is TGTGCCAGCCGGGACAGGGTCTACAATGAGCAGTTCTTC. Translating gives CASRDRVYNEQFF.

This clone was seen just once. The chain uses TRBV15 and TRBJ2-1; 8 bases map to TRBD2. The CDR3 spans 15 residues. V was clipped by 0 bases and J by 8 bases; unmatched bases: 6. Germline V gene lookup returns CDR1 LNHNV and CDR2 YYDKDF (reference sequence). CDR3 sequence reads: CATSREGLALHEQFF. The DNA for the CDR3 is TGTGCCACCAGCAGAGAAGGACTAGCTTTGCATGAGCAGTTCTTC.

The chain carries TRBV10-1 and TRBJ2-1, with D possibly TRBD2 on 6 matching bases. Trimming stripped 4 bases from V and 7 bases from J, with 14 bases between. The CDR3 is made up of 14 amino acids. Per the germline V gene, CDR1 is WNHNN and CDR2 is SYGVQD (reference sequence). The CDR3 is CASSVGGAGNEQFF. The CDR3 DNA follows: TGCGCCAGCAGTGTCGGAGGGGCCGGGAATGAGCAGTTCTTC.

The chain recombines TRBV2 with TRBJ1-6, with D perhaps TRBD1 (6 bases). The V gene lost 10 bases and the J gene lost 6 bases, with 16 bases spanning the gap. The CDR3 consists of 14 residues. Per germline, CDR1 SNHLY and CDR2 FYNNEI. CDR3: CATDATGLNSPLHF. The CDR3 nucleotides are TGTGCCACCGACGCGACAGGCCTTAATTCACCCCTCCACTTT.